One and the same sample provided the 14 T cell receptor beta chains below, sequenced in a study of T cells in Graves' hyperthyroidism and ophthalmopathy. Amplified TCR beta CDR3 regions came from RNA transcripts. During a first-round RT-PCR of the TCR CDR3, the HTBI primer set was used. MiXCR was run by TCRdb on the multiplex PCR reads, yielding one entry per CDR3 protein. Among fewer than 400,000 distinct CDR3 sequences, around a sixth were seen once, and the ten largest hold 25% to 35%. The sequenced sample was blood. The receptor source for this set is a young woman with Graves' hyperthyroidism that later progressed to Graves' ophthalmopathy.

The V call is TRBV7-8, the J call TRBJ1-5, with D perhaps TRBD1 (6 bases). The CDR3 covers 22 residues. Germline V CDR1 and CDR2: SGHVS, FQNEAQ. V was trimmed by 3 bases and J by 0 bases, leaving 30 bases between them. CDR3 DNA: TGTGCCAGCAGCTTTAGTTCCACCGGGACATCATTTTGGGTGGATAGCAATCAGCCCCAGCATTTT. It specifies CASSFSSTGTSFWVDSNQPQHF.

This clonotype was seen more than once but under ten times. The rearrangement uses TRBV18 and TRBJ2-7; D is tentatively TRBD1 or TRBD2 (6 bases each). Germline loops: CDR1 KGHSH, CDR2 LQKENI. This CDR3 has 14 amino acids. V gave up 3 bases and J gave up 9 bases, with 18 bases separating them. DNA of the CDR3: TGTGCCAGCTCACCGGACAGAGGGGGGAGCGGGCAGTACTTC. It yields the protein CASSPDRGGSGQYF. The variable domain in full, with the rest retrieved from reference TRBV18 and TRBJ2-7, is NAGVMQNPRHLVRRRGQEARLRCSPMKGHSHVYWYRQLPEEGLKFMVYLQKENIIDESGMPKERFSAEFPKEGPSILRIQQVVRGDSAAYFCASSPDRGGSGQYFGPGTRLTVT.

This clonotype was seen more than once but under ten times. The chain links TRBV3-1 to TRBJ2-1; 7 bases agree with TRBD1. V lost 1 base to trimming and J lost 13 bases; unmatched junction nucleotides: 13. Germline V CDR1 and CDR2: LGHDT, YNNKEL (reference sequence). The CDR3 loop spans 15 amino acids. CDR3 region: CASSQGGNRGLSQFF. The CDR3 region has the DNA TGTGCCAGCAGCCAAGGGGGAAATAGGGGGCTCTCACAGTTCTTC.

This chain links TRBV27 with TRBJ2-2; TRBD2 is a possible D gene (5 bases). Germline-derived CDR1 and CDR2 are MNHEY and SMNVEV (reference sequence). The V end was cut by 4 bases, the J end by 0 bases, with 9 bases between. CDR3 length equals 15 residues. CDR3 bases: TGTGCCAGCAGTTCCGGGAATTCGAACACCGGGGAGCTGTTTTTT. It is translated as CASSSGNSNTGELFF.

In this sample, this clonotype turned up many times. V and J are TRBV11-1 and TRBJ2-3, with D possibly being TRBD2 (5 bases). Germline loops: CDR1 SGHAT, CDR2 FQDESV (reference sequence). The CDR3 length is 12 residues. V lost 4 bases, J lost 5 bases, and 7 bases lay in between. This CDR3 reads CASSYAGDTQYF. CDR3 sequence (DNA): TGTGCCAGCAGCTACGCGGGAGATACGCAGTATTTT.

This clonotype appeared many times. The chain recombines TRBV3-1 with TRBJ2-1; 8 nucleotides match TRBD1. Germline values: CDR1 LGHDT, CDR2 YNNKEL (reference sequence). V lost 4 bases and J lost 2; bases outside the gene matches: 1. This CDR3 is 14 amino acids long. The CDR3 DNA reads as TGTGCCAGCAGCCTGGGACAGGCCTACAATGAGCAGTTCTTC. This encodes CASSLGQAYNEQFF.

At least ten counts were recorded for this clonotype. V usage is TRBV7-9 and J usage is TRBJ2-7; 8 nucleotides match TRBD1. The CDR3 totals 15 residues. The germline gives CDR1 SEHNR, CDR2 FQNEAQ (reference sequence). Trimming at V came to 5 bases and at J to 4 bases, leaving 10 bases not matched to a gene. DNA for the CDR3: TGTGCCAGCAGCCATTTCGCGACAGGGGCTTACGAGCAGTACTTC. It yields the protein CASSHFATGAYEQYF.

This clonotype has a count of ten or more. The V and J genes are TRBV20-1 and TRBJ2-2; TRBD2 might be the D (5 bases). The CDR3 loop spans 14 amino acids. Germline CDR1 is DFQATT and CDR2 is SNEGSKA (reference sequence). The V end lost 2 bases, the J end lost 2 bases, and 9 bases lay between the germline ends. The CDR3 here is CSARTEGNTGELFF. The CDR3 DNA reads as TGCAGTGCTAGAACCGAGGGTAACACCGGGGAGCTGTTTTTT.

The table lists this clonotype with a few counts. The chain carries TRBV27 and TRBJ2-7; perhaps TRBD1 as D (6 bases). V lost 3 bases, J lost 2 bases, and 17 bases lay in between. Germline assignment: CDR1 MNHEY and CDR2 SMNVEV (reference sequence). The CDR3 length is 16 residues. The CDR3 spells CASSFSRRDTTYEQYF. The CDR3 coding sequence is TGTGCCAGCAGTTTTAGCCGCCGGGACACAACCTACGAGCAGTACTTC.

V gene TRBV27 combines with J gene TRBJ2-7; no firm D call. V was clipped by 8 bases and J by 3 bases, with 11 bases between them. Germline values: CDR1 MNHEY, CDR2 SMNVEV (reference sequence). The CDR3 has 12 amino acids. CDR3 in amino acids: CASGVAVYEQYF. The CDR3 bases are TGTGCCAGCGGAGTTGCTGTCTACGAGCAGTACTTC.

The genes are TRBV29-1 and TRBJ2-5; unclear D gene. V dropped 6 bases and J dropped 4 bases, with 15 bases sitting between them. The CDR3 is 13 residues long. The germline CDR1 and CDR2 sequences are SQVTM and ANQGSEA. CDR3 DNA sequence: TGCAGCGTCGGTAGTTACCTTCTAGAGACCCAGTACTTC. It encodes CSVGSYLLETQYF.

This clonotype was counted at least ten times. The V and J genes are TRBV29-1 and TRBJ2-3; 7 bases match TRBD2. This CDR3 region has 14 residues. V lost 7 bases to trimming and J lost 0 bases; unmatched junction nucleotides: 7. The germline gives CDR1 SQVTM, CDR2 ANQGSEA. The CDR3 nucleotides are TGCAGCGGATCCGGGACTACTAGCACAGATACGCAGTATTTT. It yields the protein CSGSGTTSTDTQYF.

This clonotype was counted a few times. This chain joins TRBV9 and TRBJ2-1; possibly TRBD1 for D (5 bases). The ends were cut back, 0 bases at V and 0 bases at J, with 10 bases in the middle. This CDR3 is 16 amino acids long. Germline CDR1 SGDLS, CDR2 YYNGEE. For the CDR3, the DNA is TGTGCCAGCAGCGTAGGAAGGGGCAGCTCCTACAATGAGCAGTTCTTC. Amino acids: CASSVGRGSSYNEQFF. Complete variable domain (other parts from reference TRBV9 and TRBJ2-1): DSGVTQTPKHLITATGQRVTLRCSPRSGDLSVYWYQQSLDQGLQFLIQYYNGEERAKGNILERFSAQQFPDLHSELNLSSLELGDSALYFCASSVGRGSSYNEQFFGPGTRLTVL.

This clonotype appeared many times. This chain joins TRBV27 and TRBJ2-3; weak D call: TRBD2 (5 bases). V was shortened by 7 bases and J by 0 bases, with 11 bases between the two germline ends. The CDR3 runs 14 residues. Looked up from germline, CDR1 is MNHEY and CDR2 is SMNVEV (reference sequence). DNA of the CDR3: TGTGCCAGCACCGCCCGACTAAGCACAGATACGCAGTATTTT. Translated, it gives CASTARLSTDTQYF.